This passage covers 22 T cell receptor beta chains from one sample sequenced in a study of T cell responses to AZD1222 COVID-19 vaccine. The repertoire was sequenced with immunoSEQ multiplex PCR; TCRdb's copy has only in-frame clones and lacks some. The top ten hold more than 15% of the sample, which has about 110,000 clones, roughly 88% seen once. Source: peripheral blood, taken on day 0 of AZD1222 vaccination. These receptors all stem from an adult in good health.

The chain carries TRBV18 and TRBJ2-1; unclear D gene. Deletions cut 2 bases from V and 4 bases from J, with 15 bases between. CDR1 and CDR2 from the germline V gene are KGHSH and LQKENI. This CDR3 is built from 16 residues. CDR3 sequence: CASSPSTATGYNEQFF. CDR3 coding DNA: TGTGCCAGCTCACCATCGACGGCCACTGGTTACAATGAGCAGTTCTTC.

V gene TRBV5-6 combines with J gene TRBJ2-7; D perhaps matches TRBD2 (7 bases). CDR1 and CDR2 from the germline V gene are SGHDT and YYEEEE. The V and J ends lost 0 bases and 6 bases respectively, with 13 bases between them. The CDR3 contains 14 residues. CDR3 nucleotide sequence: TGTGCCAGCAGCTTGGGCGGGGGCCTCCCCGAGCAGTACTTC. Its protein product is CASSLGGGLPEQYF.

The J gene is TRBJ2-1, the V gene TRBV27; 7 bases are a match to TRBD1. The V gene end was trimmed by 1 base and the J gene end by 1 base; junction bases not matched to a gene: 19. The CDR3 runs 21 residues. From germline, CDR1 is MNHEY and CDR2 SMNVEV (reference sequence). The CDR3, as DNA: TGTGCCAGCAGTTTATTCCGCTCCGGGGCTCGAAAGGGGGCATCCTACAATGAGCAGTTCTTC. Amino acids: CASSLFRSGARKGASYNEQFF.

The CDR3 region has the DNA TGTGCCAGCAGTTCAGACAGGGACCCCAGGGAAAAACTGTTTTTT. Protein product: CASSSDRDPREKLFF. J is TRBJ1-4 and V is TRBV27; 7 bases are shared with TRBD1. The CDR3 is 15 residues long. From germline, CDR1 is MNHEY and CDR2 SMNVEV (reference sequence). J gave up 8 bases and V 4 bases, and 10 bases lay outside the gene matches.

This clone has only one observation. The J gene is TRBJ1-3, the V gene TRBV11-2; D unclear. The CDR3 covers 13 residues. Germline CDR1 and CDR2: SGHAT and FQNNGV. V lost 3 bases, J lost 2 bases, and 5 bases lay in between. CDR3 sequence (DNA): TGTGCCAGCAGCTTCCCCCCTGGAAACACCATATATTTT. Translation: CASSFPPGNTIYF.

The rearrangement joins TRBV6-1 to TRBJ2-7, with 8 bases lining up with TRBD1. The V segment lost 4 bases and the J segment 6 bases; nucleotides outside the gene matches: 17. The CDR3 is 17 residues long. Looked up from germline, CDR1 is MNHNS and CDR2 is SASEGT. CDR3 in amino acids: CASSGVLSVGQGREQYF. CDR3 in DNA: TGTGCCAGCAGTGGAGTTCTGTCTGTAGGACAGGGTCGCGAGCAGTACTTC.

The chain links TRBV19 to TRBJ1-6, with D perhaps matching TRBD1 (6 bases). The CDR3 totals 16 residues. Trimming stripped 3 bases from V and 4 bases from J, with 13 bases between. Germline V lookup: CDR1 LNHDA, CDR2 SQIVND (reference sequence). The CDR3 DNA reads as TGTGCCAGTAGTATCCGGGACAACACATATAATTCACCCCTCCACTTT. Translating it yields CASSIRDNTYNSPLHF.

The rearrangement joins TRBV29-1 to TRBJ1-1, with D possibly TRBD1 on 6 matching bases. Germline CDR1 SQVTM, CDR2 ANQGSEA. The V and J ends lost 7 bases and 5 bases respectively, with 23 bases between them. The CDR3 has 15 residues. CDR3 sequence: CSGAHRVGVRTEAFF. The DNA for the CDR3 is TGCAGCGGTGCCCACAGGGTTGGGGTGAGGACTGAAGCTTTCTTT.

The J gene is TRBJ2-5, the V gene TRBV6-5; D is possibly TRBD1 (6 bases). This CDR3 is built from 11 residues. In germline, CDR1 is MNHEY, CDR2 SVGAGI. The CDR3 sequence: CAARGSETQYF. CDR3 DNA: TGTGCGGCGAGGGGGTCAGAGACCCAGTACTTC.

This clone was observed a handful of times. The genes are TRBV5-1 and TRBJ2-7; 9 bases are a match to TRBD1. This CDR3 is built from 14 residues. With V trimmed by 2 bases and J by 1 base, 1 base remained unmatched. The germline V gene encodes CDR1 SGHRS and CDR2 YFSETQ. The CDR3 nucleotides are TGCGCCAGCAGCTTCGGGACAGGGTCCTACGAGCAGTACTTC. It translates to CASSFGTGSYEQYF.

The V gene is TRBV10-2, the J gene TRBJ2-1, with TRBD1 matching over 9 bases. CDR1 and CDR2 (germline): WSHSY, SAAADI. This CDR3 contains 14 residues. The V and J ends lost 4 bases and 6 bases, in that order; junction bases with no gene match: 4. Written as DNA, the CDR3 is TGCGCCAGCAGTGTGGGGACAGGGTTCAATGAGCAGTTCTTC. Its translation: CASSVGTGFNEQFF.

The chain combines TRBV6-5 with TRBJ1-6; D perhaps matches TRBD1 (6 bases). The germline V gene encodes CDR1 MNHEY and CDR2 SVGAGI. The CDR3 totals 12 residues. V lost 6 bases and J lost 6, with 6 bases in between. CDR3 protein: CASSRGNSPLHF. The CDR3 region has the DNA TGTGCCAGCAGCAGGGGTAATTCACCCCTCCACTTT.

This chain joins TRBV15 and TRBJ1-2; weak D call: TRBD1 (5 bases). Germline lookup yields CDR1 LNHNV and CDR2 YYDKDF (reference sequence). The CDR3 sequence is 13 residues long. Trimming pared 5 bases from V and 1 base from J, leaving 8 bases between. The CDR3 is CATSAGLNYGYTF. Here the CDR3 DNA reads TGTGCCACCAGCGCGGGACTTAACTATGGCTACACCTTC.

The chain couples TRBV7-2 to TRBJ2-7; 8 positions agree with TRBD1. The CDR3 is 16 amino acids. J gave up 2 bases and V 0 bases, and 6 bases lay outside the gene matches. Per germline, CDR1 SGHTA and CDR2 FQGNSA. The CDR3 coding sequence is TGTGCCAGCAGCTTAGCCGGACAGGGATATCCCTACGAGCAGTACTTC. It specifies CASSLAGQGYPYEQYF.

The genes are TRBV4-1 and TRBJ2-1, with TRBD2 identical over 8 bases. The J segment lost 0 bases and the V segment lost 4 bases, leaving 14 bases of the junction unmatched. From germline, CDR1 is MGHRA and CDR2 YSYEKL. CDR3 size: 19 residues. The CDR3 nucleotides read TGCGCCAGCAGCCCGGGGGGAGAGCGGGAGCTTGGCTCCTACAATGAGCAGTTCTTC. Protein sequence: CASSPGGERELGSYNEQFF.

The J gene is TRBJ1-5, the V gene TRBV7-2, with a tentative D call TRBD1 (6 bases). This CDR3 contains 12 residues. Germline CDR1 reads SGHTA; CDR2 reads FQGNSA. V lost 5 bases and J lost 5, with 7 bases in between. CDR3 residues: CASSRTDQPQHF. CDR3 nucleotide sequence: TGTGCCAGCAGCAGGACAGATCAGCCCCAGCATTTT.

The table lists this clone with a few counts. V usage is TRBV5-1 and J usage is TRBJ2-7; 7 bases fit TRBD1. V lost 0 bases, J lost 3 bases, and 6 bases stayed unmatched. Germline values: CDR1 SGHRS, CDR2 YFSETQ. CDR3 length equals 15 residues. The CDR3 coding sequence is TGCGCCAGCAGCTTGGTTCCGACAGGGAACTACGAGCAGTACTTC. As protein: CASSLVPTGNYEQYF.

V gene TRBV30 combines with J gene TRBJ1-1; 11 bases are a match to TRBD1. After removal of 3 bases from V and 1 base from J, the junction contained 10 bases not matched to a gene. The germline CDR1 and CDR2 sequences are GTSNPN and SVGIG (reference sequence). CDR3 length equals 17 residues. The CDR3 here is CAWSGWTGGIWNTEAFF. In DNA form, the CDR3 reads TGTGCCTGGAGCGGATGGACAGGGGGCATCTGGAACACTGAAGCTTTCTTT.

V gene TRBV5-5 combines with J gene TRBJ2-3; unclear D gene. Germline-derived CDR1 and CDR2 are SGHKS and YYEKEE (reference sequence). The CDR3 extends over 13 amino acids. Trimming took 4 bases from V and 6 from J, leaving 12 bases between them. CDR3 in DNA: TGTGCCAGCAGCGGGGTGAGTGGGGATACGCAGTATTTT. The encoded protein is CASSGVSGDTQYF.

The V gene is TRBV5-8, the J gene TRBJ2-1, with TRBD2 identical over 11 bases. Germline V CDR1 and CDR2: SGHTS, YDEGEE. This CDR3 region has 17 residues. J lost 5 bases, V lost 0 bases, and 7 bases had no gene match. CDR3 sequence: CASSLGHLLAGDNEQFF. The CDR3 DNA reads as TGTGCCAGCAGCTTGGGTCACTTACTAGCGGGGGACAATGAGCAGTTCTTC.

This chain uses TRBV7-6 with TRBJ1-5; D may be TRBD1 (6 bases). Trimming pared 2 bases from V and 9 bases from J, leaving 20 bases between. The CDR3 length is 16 residues. The germline V gene has CDR1 SGHVS and CDR2 FNYEAQ. The chain's CDR3 is CASSLTTMTRGAPQHF. The DNA for the CDR3 is TGTGCCAGCAGCTTAACAACAATGACGCGGGGGGCGCCCCAGCATTTT.

The chain recombines TRBV12-3 or TRBV12-4 with TRBJ1-2; perhaps TRBD1 as D (5 bases). The V and J ends lost 6 bases and 4 bases respectively, with 12 bases between them. There are 13 residues in the CDR3. The CDR3 DNA follows: TGTGCCAGCAGCCCCGACAGACCCTATGGCTACACCTTC. Translation gives CASSPDRPYGYTF.